This T cell receptor (beta chain) was sequenced in a study of identical twins. Study outcomes and limitations: There were fewer insertions in abundant cord blood beta clonotypes, but memory repertoires showed no such pattern.

This clonotype was counted once. Its antigen remains unknown. Through template switching, a universal primer site was introduced, and the cDNA contained unique molecular identifiers. Each CDR3 protein is one row after TCRdb ran MiXCR on the 5' RACE reads. The sample records hundreds of thousands of distinct CDR3 sequences, 8.6% being singletons. This CDR3 has 15 amino acids. Looked up from germline, CDR1 is SGDLS and CDR2 is YYNGEE. J lost 4 bases, V lost 0 bases, and 4 bases had no gene match. These data are also associated with another study on yellow fever vaccine responses in identical twins. That report notes: Twins reportedly mounted vaccine T cell responses that seemed partly convergent, partly personalized.

Input material: PBMCs. The TCR originated in a young woman in good health. V gene TRBV9 combines with J gene TRBJ2-1; TRBD1 matches at 7 bases. CDR3 DNA sequence: TGTGCCAGCAGCGTAGCACAGGGGTATTACAATGAGCAGTTCTTC. Its protein product is CASSVAQGYYNEQFF.